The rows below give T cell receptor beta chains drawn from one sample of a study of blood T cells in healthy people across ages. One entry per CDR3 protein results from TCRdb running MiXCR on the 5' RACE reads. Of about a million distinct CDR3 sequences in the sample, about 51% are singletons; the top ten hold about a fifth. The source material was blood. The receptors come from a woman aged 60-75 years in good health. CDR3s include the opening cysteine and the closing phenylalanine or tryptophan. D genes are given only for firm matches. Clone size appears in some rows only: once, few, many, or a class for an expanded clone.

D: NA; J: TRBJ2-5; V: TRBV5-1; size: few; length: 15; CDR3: CASSPLGGPQETQYF; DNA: TGCGCCAGCTCCCCATTGGGGGGTCCCCAAGAGACCCAGTACTTC
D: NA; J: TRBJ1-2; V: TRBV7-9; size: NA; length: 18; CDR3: CASSLGGGSSHWSDGYTF; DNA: TGTGCCAGCAGCTTAGGGGGGGGTTCGAGCCACTGGTCGGATGGCTACACCTTC
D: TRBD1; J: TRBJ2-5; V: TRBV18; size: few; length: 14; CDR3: CASSPQQGTETQYF; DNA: TGTGCCAGCTCACCACAACAGGGGACGGAGACCCAGTACTTC
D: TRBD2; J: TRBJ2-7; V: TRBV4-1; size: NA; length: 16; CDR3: CASSQVGGVETYEQYF; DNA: TGCGCCAGCAGCCAAGTCGGGGGGGTTGAGACCTACGAGCAGTACTTC
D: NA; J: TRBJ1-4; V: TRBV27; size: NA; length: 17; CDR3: CASSFSGTYTTNEKLFF; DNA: TGTGCCAGCAGTTTTAGCGGCACGTACACAACTAATGAAAAACTGTTTTTT
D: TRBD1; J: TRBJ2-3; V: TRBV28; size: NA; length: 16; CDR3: CASSIGQGGKTDTQYF; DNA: TGTGCCAGCAGTATAGGACAGGGGGGGAAAACAGATACGCAGTATTTT
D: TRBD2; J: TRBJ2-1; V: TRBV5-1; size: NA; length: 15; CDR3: CASSVGLAVYNEQFF; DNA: TGCGCCAGCAGCGTTGGACTAGCGGTCTACAATGAGCAGTTCTTC
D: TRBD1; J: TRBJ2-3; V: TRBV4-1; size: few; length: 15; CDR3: CASSLTWTGADTQYF; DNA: TGCGCCAGCAGCCTTACCTGGACAGGGGCAGATACGCAGTATTTT
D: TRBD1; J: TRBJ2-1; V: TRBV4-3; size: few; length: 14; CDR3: CASSQRTGGDEQFF; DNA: TGCGCCAGCAGCCAAAGGACAGGGGGCGATGAGCAGTTCTTC
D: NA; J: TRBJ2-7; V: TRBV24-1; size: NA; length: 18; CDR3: CAALATLFENKQGYEQYF; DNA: TGTGCCGCCTTGGCTACCCTCTTTGAGAACAAACAGGGCTACGAGCAGTACTTC
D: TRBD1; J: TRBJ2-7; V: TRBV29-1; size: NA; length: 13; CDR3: CSVGAGQGDEQYF; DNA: TGCAGCGTGGGCGCGGGACAGGGCGACGAGCAGTACTTC
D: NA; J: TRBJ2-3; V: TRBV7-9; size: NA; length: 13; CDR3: CASNPQTADTQYF; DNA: TGTGCCAGCAATCCGCAAACAGCAGATACGCAGTATTTT
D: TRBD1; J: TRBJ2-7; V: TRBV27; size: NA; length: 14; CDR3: CASSMGQASYEQYF; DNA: TGTGCCAGCAGTATGGGACAGGCCTCCTACGAGCAGTACTTC